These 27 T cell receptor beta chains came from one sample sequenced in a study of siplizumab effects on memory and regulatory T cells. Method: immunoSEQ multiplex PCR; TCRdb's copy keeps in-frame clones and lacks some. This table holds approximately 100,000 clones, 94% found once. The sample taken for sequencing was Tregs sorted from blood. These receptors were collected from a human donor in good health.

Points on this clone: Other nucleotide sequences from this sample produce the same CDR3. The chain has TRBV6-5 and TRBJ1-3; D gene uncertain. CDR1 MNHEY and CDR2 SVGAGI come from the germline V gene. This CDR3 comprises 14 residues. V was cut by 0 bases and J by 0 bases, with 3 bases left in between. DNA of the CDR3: TGTGCCAGCAGTTACTCTGGCTCTGGAAACACCATATATTTT. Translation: CASSYSGSGNTIYF.

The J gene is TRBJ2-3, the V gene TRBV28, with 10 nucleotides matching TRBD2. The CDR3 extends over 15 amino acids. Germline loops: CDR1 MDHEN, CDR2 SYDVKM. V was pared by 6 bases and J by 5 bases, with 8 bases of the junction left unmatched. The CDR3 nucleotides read TGTGCCAGCAGACCGGGCGGGACTAGCGTAGATACGCAGTATTTT. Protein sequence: CASRPGGTSVDTQYF.

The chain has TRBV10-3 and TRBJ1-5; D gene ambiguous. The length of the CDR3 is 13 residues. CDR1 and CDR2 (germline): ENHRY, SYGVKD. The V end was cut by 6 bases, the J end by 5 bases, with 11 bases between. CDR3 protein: CAIRLDAYQPQHF. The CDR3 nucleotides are TGTGCCATCAGATTGGATGCCTATCAGCCCCAGCATTTT.

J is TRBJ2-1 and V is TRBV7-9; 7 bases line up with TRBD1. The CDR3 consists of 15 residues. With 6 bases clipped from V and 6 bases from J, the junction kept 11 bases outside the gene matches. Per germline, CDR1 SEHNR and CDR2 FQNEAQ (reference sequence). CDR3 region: CASRDRDSGVNEQFF. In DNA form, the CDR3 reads TGTGCCAGCAGAGATAGGGACAGCGGAGTCAATGAGCAGTTCTTC.

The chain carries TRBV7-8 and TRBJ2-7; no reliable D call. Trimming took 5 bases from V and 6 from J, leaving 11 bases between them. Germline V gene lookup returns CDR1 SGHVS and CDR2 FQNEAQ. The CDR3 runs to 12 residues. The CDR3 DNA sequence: TGTGCCAGCAGCCCCCGGACGAGCGAGCAGTACTTC. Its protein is CASSPRTSEQYF.

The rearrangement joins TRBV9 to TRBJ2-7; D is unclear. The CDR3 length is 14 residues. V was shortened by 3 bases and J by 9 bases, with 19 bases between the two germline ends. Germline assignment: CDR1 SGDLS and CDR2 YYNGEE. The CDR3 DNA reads TGTGCCAGCAGCGCACATGAGCTGGCTCGAGGGCAGTACTTC. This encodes CASSAHELARGQYF.

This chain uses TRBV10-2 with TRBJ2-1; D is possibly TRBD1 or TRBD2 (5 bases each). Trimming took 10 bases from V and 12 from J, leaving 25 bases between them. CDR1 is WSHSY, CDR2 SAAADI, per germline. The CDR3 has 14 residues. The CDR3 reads CATHPGRQLKGQFF. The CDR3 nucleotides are TGCGCCACCCATCCGGGACGGCAGTTGAAGGGGCAGTTCTTC.

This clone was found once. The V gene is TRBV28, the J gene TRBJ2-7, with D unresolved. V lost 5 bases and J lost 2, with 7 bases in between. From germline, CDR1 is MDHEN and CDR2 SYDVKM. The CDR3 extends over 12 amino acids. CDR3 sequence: CASSTQPYEQYF. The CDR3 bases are TGTGCCAGCAGTACTCAGCCCTACGAGCAGTACTTC.

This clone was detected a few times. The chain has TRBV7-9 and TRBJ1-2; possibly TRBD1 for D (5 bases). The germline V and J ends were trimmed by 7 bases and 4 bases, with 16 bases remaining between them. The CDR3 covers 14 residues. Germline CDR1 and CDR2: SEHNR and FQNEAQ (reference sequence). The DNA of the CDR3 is TGTGCCAGCACCCGGGACCCTACCTCCTATGGCTACACCTTC. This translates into CASTRDPTSYGYTF.

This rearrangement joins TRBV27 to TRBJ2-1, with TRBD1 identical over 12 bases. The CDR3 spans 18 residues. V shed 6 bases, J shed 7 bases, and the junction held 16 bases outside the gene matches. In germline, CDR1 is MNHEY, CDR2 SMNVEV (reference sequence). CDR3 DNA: TGTGCCAGCAGGAGGGGACAGGGGGCGCTTAGGGTTCCGAATGAGCAGTTCTTC. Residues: CASRRGQGALRVPNEQFF.

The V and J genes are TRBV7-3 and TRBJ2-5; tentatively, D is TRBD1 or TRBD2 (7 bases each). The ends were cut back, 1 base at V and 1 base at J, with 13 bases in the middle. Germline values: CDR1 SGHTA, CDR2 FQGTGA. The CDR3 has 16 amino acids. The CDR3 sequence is CASSLIGGTVQETQYF. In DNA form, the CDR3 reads TGTGCCAGCAGCTTAATCGGGGGGACAGTCCAAGAGACCCAGTACTTC.

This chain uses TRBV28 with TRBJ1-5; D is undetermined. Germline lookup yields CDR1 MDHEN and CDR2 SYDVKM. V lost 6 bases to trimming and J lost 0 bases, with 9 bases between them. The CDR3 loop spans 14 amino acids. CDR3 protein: CASRVKYSNQPQHF. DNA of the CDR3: TGTGCCAGCAGAGTCAAGTATAGCAATCAGCCCCAGCATTTT.

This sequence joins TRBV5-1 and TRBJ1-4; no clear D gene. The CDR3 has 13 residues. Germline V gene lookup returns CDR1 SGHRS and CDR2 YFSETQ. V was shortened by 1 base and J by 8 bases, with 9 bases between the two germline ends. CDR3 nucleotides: TGCGCCAGCAGCTTGAGGCAGGCCGAAAAACTGTTTTTT. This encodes CASSLRQAEKLFF.

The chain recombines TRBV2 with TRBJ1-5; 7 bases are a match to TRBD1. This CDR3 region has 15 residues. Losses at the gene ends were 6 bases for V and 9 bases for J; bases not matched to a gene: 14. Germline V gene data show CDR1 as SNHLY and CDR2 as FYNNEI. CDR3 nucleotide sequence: TGTGCCAGCAGATCCGGGACAGTAGACTTTTGGCCCCAGCATTTT. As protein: CASRSGTVDFWPQHF. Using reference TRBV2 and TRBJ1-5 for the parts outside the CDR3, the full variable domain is EPEVTQTPSHQVTQMGQEVILRCVPISNHLYFYWYRQILGQKVEFLVSFYNNEISEKSEIFDDQFSVERPDGSNFTLKIRSTKLEDSAMYFCASRSGTVDFWPQHFGDGTRLSIL.

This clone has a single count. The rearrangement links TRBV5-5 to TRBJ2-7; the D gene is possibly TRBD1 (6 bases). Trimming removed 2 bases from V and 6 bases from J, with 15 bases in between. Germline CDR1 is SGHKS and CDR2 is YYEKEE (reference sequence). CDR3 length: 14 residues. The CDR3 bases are TGTGCCAGCAGCTTTTATAACAGGGCTGGCGAGCAGTACTTC. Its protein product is CASSFYNRAGEQYF.

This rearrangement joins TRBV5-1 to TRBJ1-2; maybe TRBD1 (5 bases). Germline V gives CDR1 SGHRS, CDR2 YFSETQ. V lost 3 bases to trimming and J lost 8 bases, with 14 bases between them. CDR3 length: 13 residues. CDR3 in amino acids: CASSSTGQGGYTF. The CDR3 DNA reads TGCGCCAGCAGCTCGACCGGACAAGGAGGCTACACCTTC.

The CDR3 bases are TGTGCCAGCAGTTACTGGAGGGATGGGGAGCAGTACTTC. This translates into CASSYWRDGEQYF. V gene TRBV6-5 combines with J gene TRBJ2-7, with a weak D call TRBD2 (6 bases). Trimming left V 1 base short and J 7 bases short, with 11 bases between. The CDR3 has 13 amino acids. Looked up from germline, CDR1 is MNHEY and CDR2 is SVGAGI.

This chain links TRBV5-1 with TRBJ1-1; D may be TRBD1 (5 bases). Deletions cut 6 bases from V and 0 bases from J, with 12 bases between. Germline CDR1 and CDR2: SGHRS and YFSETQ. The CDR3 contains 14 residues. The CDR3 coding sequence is TGCGCCAGCAAACTGACAGCTATGAACACTGAAGCTTTCTTT. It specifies CASKLTAMNTEAFF.

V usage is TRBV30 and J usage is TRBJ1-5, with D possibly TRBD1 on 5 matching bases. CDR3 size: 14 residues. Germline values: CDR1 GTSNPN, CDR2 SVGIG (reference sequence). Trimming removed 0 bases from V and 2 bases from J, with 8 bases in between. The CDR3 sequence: CAWSVGGGNQPQHF. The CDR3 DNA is TGTGCCTGGAGTGTAGGAGGGGGCAATCAGCCCCAGCATTTT. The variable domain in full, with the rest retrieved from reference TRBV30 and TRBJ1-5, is SQTIHQWPATLVQPVGSPLSLECTVEGTSNPNLYWYRQAAGRGLQLLFYSVGIGQISSEVPQNLSASRPQDRQFILSSKKLLLSDSGFYLCAWSVGGGNQPQHFGDGTRLSIL.

CDR3 amino acids: CASKRSGTTDTQYF. For the CDR3, the DNA is TGTGCCAGCAAGAGAAGCGGCACCACAGATACGCAGTATTTT. V is TRBV6-4 and J is TRBJ2-3, with a possible D match to TRBD2 (5 bases). The CDR3 spans 14 residues. The V gene's germline CDR1 is MRHNA and CDR2 SNTAGT. Trimming pared 7 bases from V and 2 bases from J, leaving 13 bases between.

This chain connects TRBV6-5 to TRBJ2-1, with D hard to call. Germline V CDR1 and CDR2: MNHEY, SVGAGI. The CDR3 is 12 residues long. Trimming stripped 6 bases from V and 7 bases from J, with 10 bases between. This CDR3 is CASRRTLNEQFF. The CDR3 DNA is TGTGCCAGCAGAAGAACCCTTAATGAGCAGTTCTTC.

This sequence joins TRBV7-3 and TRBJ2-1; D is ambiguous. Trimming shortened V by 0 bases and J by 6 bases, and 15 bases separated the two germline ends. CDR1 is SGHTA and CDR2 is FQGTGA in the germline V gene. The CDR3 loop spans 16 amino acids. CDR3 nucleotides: TGTGCCAGCAGCTTAACCGCAAGCACCTCGCGCAATGAGCAGTTCTTC. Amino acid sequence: CASSLTASTSRNEQFF.

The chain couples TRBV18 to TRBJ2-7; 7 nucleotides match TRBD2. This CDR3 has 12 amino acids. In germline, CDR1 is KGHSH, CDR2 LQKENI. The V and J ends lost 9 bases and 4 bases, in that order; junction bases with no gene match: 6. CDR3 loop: CASSTGGYEQYF. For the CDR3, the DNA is TGTGCCAGTTCGACGGGGGGTTACGAGCAGTACTTC.

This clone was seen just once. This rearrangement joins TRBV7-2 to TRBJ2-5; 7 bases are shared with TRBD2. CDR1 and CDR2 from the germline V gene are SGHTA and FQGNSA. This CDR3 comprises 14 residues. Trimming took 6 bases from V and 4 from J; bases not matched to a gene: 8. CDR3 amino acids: CASSQLAVGETQYF. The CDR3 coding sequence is TGTGCCAGCAGTCAGCTAGCGGTCGGAGAGACCCAGTACTTC. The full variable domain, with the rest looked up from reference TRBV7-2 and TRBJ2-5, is GAGVSQSPSNKVTEKGKDVELRCDPISGHTALYWYRQSLGQGLEFLIYFQGNSAPDKSGLPSDRFSAERTGGSVSTLTIQRTQQEDSAVYLCASSQLAVGETQYFGPGTRLLVL.

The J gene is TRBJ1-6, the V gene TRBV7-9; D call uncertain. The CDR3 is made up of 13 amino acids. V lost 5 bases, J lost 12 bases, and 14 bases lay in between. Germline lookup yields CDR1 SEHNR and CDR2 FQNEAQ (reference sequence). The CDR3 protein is CASSARAPGPLHF. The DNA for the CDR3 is TGTGCCAGCAGCGCCCGGGCCCCCGGACCCCTCCACTTT.

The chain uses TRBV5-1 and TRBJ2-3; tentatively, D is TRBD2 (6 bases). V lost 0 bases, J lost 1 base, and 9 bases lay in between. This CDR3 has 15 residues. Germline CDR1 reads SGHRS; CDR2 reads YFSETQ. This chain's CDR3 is CASSLGGMGTDTQYF. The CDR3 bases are TGCGCCAGCAGCTTGGGCGGGATGGGCACAGATACGCAGTATTTT.

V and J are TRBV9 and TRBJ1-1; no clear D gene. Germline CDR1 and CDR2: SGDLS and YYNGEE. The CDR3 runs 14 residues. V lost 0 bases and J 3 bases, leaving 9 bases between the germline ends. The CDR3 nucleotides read TGTGCCAGCAGCGTAGATCCGTGGGACACTGAAGCTTTCTTT. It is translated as CASSVDPWDTEAFF.